The clone carrying this T cell receptor beta chain was seen a handful of times. Its antigen is as yet unknown. These data are taken from a study of CD8+ T cells in alopecia areata. Turning to the study itself: Those treated were given oral tofacitinib at 5 to 10 mg twice daily. Study findings and constraints: The presence of one nonresponder keeps the tie between baseline CD8+ expansion and response uncertain. Researchers reported that TCR sharing among patients proved less clear than in mice, possibly HLA-linked. Expanded CD8+ clones among the top 100, as well as scalp clonality, were significantly decreased by tofacitinib.

In each case, RNA was isolated and then reverse transcribed into cDNA as the sequencing template. Produced via immunoSEQ multiplex PCR; TCRdb's table is partial and in-frame only. The sample includes hundreds of thousands of clones, over 60% of them seen just once. Treatment defined: oral pan-JAK inhibitor, 5-10 mg twice daily. V was pared by 2 bases and J by 4 bases, with 0 bases of the junction left unmatched. The germline CDR1 and CDR2 sequences are MDHEN and SYDVKM. There are 15 residues in the CDR3. The sample consisted of CD4+ T cells sorted from blood, taken at approximately week 42, from a patient treated with tofacitinib. The clonotype comes from a human donor with alopecia areata. This chain connects TRBV28 to TRBJ2-2; 11 bases fit TRBD2. The CDR3 bases are TGTGCCAGCAGTTTACTAGCGGGGGGCACCGGGGAGCTGTTTTTT. Its protein is CASSLLAGGTGELFF. The full variable domain, rest sourced from reference TRBV28 and TRBJ2-2, is DVKVTQSSRYLVKRTGEKVFLECVQDMDHENMFWYRQDPGLGLRLIYFSYDVKMKEKGDIPEGYSVSREKKERFSLILESASTNQTSMYLCASSLLAGGTGELFFGEGSRLTVL.